This entry lists 9 T cell receptor beta chains sequenced from one sample in a study of PD-1 blockade in mismatch repair-deficient tumors. Clones were sequenced by immunoSEQ multiplex PCR, and TCRdb holds only the in-frame ones, with some missing. Among approximately 63,000 clones listed, approximately 90% were seen once. Sequenced here: peripheral blood, sampled 52 weeks after starting pembrolizumab. The receptors here all came from an adult with mismatch repair-deficient cancer.

This chain connects TRBV7-9 to TRBJ2-1, with 10 bases aligning to TRBD2. V gave up 5 bases and J gave up 4 bases; unmatched junction bases: 17. Per the germline V gene, CDR1 is SEHNR and CDR2 is FQNEAQ (reference sequence). This CDR3 is built from 19 residues. The CDR3 DNA follows: TGTGCCAGCAGCCCCAGGGCTAGCGGGAGAGCCACCTTATACAATGAGCAGTTCTTC. Protein product: CASSPRASGRATLYNEQFF.

The V and J genes are TRBV29-1 and TRBJ2-7, with TRBD2 identical over 9 bases. J was trimmed by 5 bases and V by 4 bases; bases with no gene match: 3. Per the germline V gene, CDR1 is SQVTM and CDR2 is ANQGSEA. There are 12 residues in the CDR3. Here the CDR3 DNA reads TGCAGCGTTGCGCGGGGGGGGGACGAGCAGTACTTC. Its translation is CSVARGGDEQYF.

The chain joins TRBV2 to TRBJ1-2; 7 bases line up with TRBD1. The germline gives CDR1 SNHLY, CDR2 FYNNEI. Trimming took 9 bases from V and 4 from J; bases not matched to a gene: 8. The CDR3 runs 13 residues. CDR3 in DNA: TGTGCCAGAAGAACAGGGGCGGCCTATGGCTACACCTTC. It encodes CARRTGAAYGYTF.

This rearrangement joins TRBV6-1 to TRBJ2-7; 9 nucleotides align to TRBD2. The CDR3 consists of 15 residues. Germline trimming cut 3 bases from V and 2 bases from J; bases unmatched to any gene: 5. Germline CDR1 reads MNHNS; CDR2 reads SASEGT. The CDR3 loop reads CASSESLAGPYEQYF. CDR3 sequence (DNA): TGTGCCAGCAGTGAGTCCCTAGCGGGGCCCTACGAGCAGTACTTC.

CDR3 residues: CASSIGSPRTDTQYF. The CDR3 nucleotides are TGTGCCAGTAGTATAGGGTCCCCTCGCACAGATACGCAGTATTTT. The chain combines TRBV19 with TRBJ2-3; D call uncertain. The CDR3 spans 15 residues. The V gene's germline CDR1 is LNHDA and CDR2 SQIVND (reference sequence). V was trimmed by 1 base and J by 1 base, leaving 9 bases between them.

This chain links TRBV29-1 with TRBJ2-4; possibly TRBD1 for D (6 bases). Germline V lookup: CDR1 SQVTM, CDR2 ANQGSEA. V lost 8 bases and J 4 bases, leaving 12 bases between the germline ends. CDR3 length: 12 amino acids. The CDR3 here is CSPWGLKNIQYF. The CDR3 DNA follows: TGCAGCCCGTGGGGGCTAAAAAACATTCAGTACTTC.

The rearrangement joins TRBV28 to TRBJ2-1, with TRBD2 identical over 10 bases. CDR1 and CDR2 from the germline V gene are MDHEN and SYDVKM. The CDR3 loop spans 16 amino acids. V was pared by 3 bases and J by 4 bases, with 6 bases of the junction left unmatched. CDR3 sequence reads: CASSLGLASIYNEQFF. The CDR3 DNA reads TGTGCCAGCAGTTTGGGACTAGCGTCCATTTACAATGAGCAGTTCTTC.

This sequence joins TRBV29-1 and TRBJ2-3; possibly TRBD2 for D (6 bases). Germline V lookup: CDR1 SQVTM, CDR2 ANQGSEA. Trimming shortened V by 4 bases and J by 1 base, and 12 bases separated the two germline ends. This CDR3 contains 14 residues. The CDR3 is CSVGRGFCTDTQYF. CDR3 bases: TGCAGCGTTGGGCGGGGATTTTGCACAGATACGCAGTATTTT.

The chain links TRBV7-6 to TRBJ2-7, with a possible D match to TRBD2 (6 bases). V gave up 5 bases and J gave up 5 bases, with 13 bases separating them. CDR3 length: 13 amino acids. CDR1 is SGHVS and CDR2 is FNYEAQ in the germline V gene. As DNA, the CDR3 is TGTGCCAGCAGCAAAGCTCGGGGGAACGAGCAGTACTTC. Residues: CASSKARGNEQYF.